This T cell receptor beta chain was observed in a study of identical twins (TCRdb year 2016). Context from the whole study: The study deep-sequenced TCR alpha and beta repertoires from monozygotic twins, unrelated adults of various ages and cord blood to test whether fetal clonotypes persist. To rule out contamination, replicate twin experiments were performed at different times with different library preparation protocols.

CDR1 LGHNA and CDR2 YNFKEQ were looked up in the germline V gene. The V end loses 0 bases and the J end loses 8 bases, and a stretch of 5 bases separates them. Its CDR3 holds 12 amino acids, cysteine through phenylalanine. The DNA shown is the 36-base CDR3, in frame from base 1. The library was obtained by 5' RACE. The sequencer was an Illumina HiSeq 2000. Template switching introduced a universal primer binding site; the final cDNA contained a unique molecular identifier, enabling accurate counting of TCR cDNA molecules. Specific primers in the conserved constant-segment region were used to synthesize first-strand cDNA for the TCR alpha and beta chains. Each cDNA library was double barcoded, with a SMART-Mk sample barcode plus Illumina barcodes, to control for contamination. TruSeq adapter sequences along with Illumina sample barcodes were introduced in two successive PCR steps. Sequencing of the TCR alpha and beta cDNA libraries was done on the Illumina HiSeq platform using custom primers. In the paper's pipeline: MiGEC was used to process raw reads and extract unique molecular identifiers, and MiXCR was used to find CDR3 positions. For each individual, recombination models were inferred using an EM algorithm with the repgenHMM and IGoR tools. Shared clonotypes were analyzed with the tcR package in R, and sharing was normalized by the product of cloneset sizes. To study raw recombination without the effects of thymic and clonal selection, out-of-frame nonproductive sequences were analyzed. TCRdb reran the public reads through fastp at Q25 and MiXCR, keeping productive beta chains. Rows are combined by CDR3 protein, so each entry shows the most common genes and DNA. These V and J calls are TCRdb output, not the study's own analysis. Counted in this sample were some 1,700,000 distinct CDR3 sequences; about 30% of them appeared once. Around 0.3% of the sample is held by the ten biggest clonotypes.

To note about this clonotype: The target of this receptor is not known. The sample holds no much larger clone one base away, and base qualities are not on file.

General findings and caveats noted by the study authors: In beta out-of-frame sequences, excess twin sharing was weaker, because having fewer shared sequences lowered the signal-to-noise ratio. Because the same donors could not be followed over many years, the conclusions relied on cross-sectional statistical analysis. Fewer insertions were carried by abundant cord blood beta clonotypes, a similar but weaker trend appeared in young adult naive repertoires, and no such trend appeared in memory repertoires. Out-of-frame TCR alpha sharing in monozygotic twins was systematically underestimated by recombination models, whereas sharing between unrelated individuals was in agreement with the recombination models. Compared with coincidental sharing between unrelated individuals, out-of-frame TCR alpha sequences shared between twins had an excess of sequences with low generation probability. Invariant T cells such as MAIT and iNKT could partly confound zero-insertion analyses, although diverse VJ usage argued against such confounding for most clonotypes.

Every donor was a healthy Caucasian. The clonotype comes from a newborn girl in good health. Recombination linked TRBV4-2 to TRBJ1-3, with the D gene call left open. The sequencing input was cord blood. The CDR3 has the sequence CASSQDLDTIYF. The nucleotides read TGTGCCAGCAGCCAAGATTTGGACACCATATATTTT.